The 4 T cell receptor beta chains below all came from one sample that was sequenced in a study of blood T cell repertoires in COVID-19. Repertoires were generated with immunoSEQ multiplex PCR, while TCRdb's copy carries only in-frame clones and drops some. This sample has approximately 220,000 clones; around 83% occur once, and the top ten carry approximately 2.6%. Sequencing used peripheral blood. These TCRs come from a man aged 45 to 65 who had recovered from COVID-19.

V gene TRBV11-2 combines with J gene TRBJ2-7, with 11 bases matching TRBD2. The CDR3 sequence is 14 residues long. CDR1 is SGHAT, CDR2 FQNNGV, per germline. The trim removed 2 bases at V and 6 bases at J, leaving 3 bases unmatched. The CDR3 reads CASSLIAGGGEQYF. The CDR3 region has the DNA TGTGCCAGCAGCTTAATAGCGGGAGGGGGCGAGCAGTACTTC.

The chain is built from TRBV27 and TRBJ2-2; TRBD2 agrees at 10 bases. V shed 3 bases, J shed 2 bases, and the junction held 12 bases outside the gene matches. Germline V gene sequence: CDR1 MNHEY, CDR2 SMNVEV (reference sequence). This CDR3 region has 19 residues. The CDR3 reads CASSFRPRSGRANTGELFF. The CDR3 DNA sequence: TGTGCCAGCAGTTTCCGCCCTAGGAGCGGGAGGGCCAACACCGGGGAGCTGTTTTTT.

This chain links TRBV30 with TRBJ2-7; 8 bases map to TRBD1. The trim removed 5 bases at V and 2 bases at J, leaving 8 bases unmatched. This CDR3 comprises 14 residues. Germline V gene lookup returns CDR1 GTSNPN and CDR2 SVGIG (reference sequence). The DNA for the CDR3 is TGTGCCTGGGTCGACAGGGGATCTGCCTACGAGCAGTACTTC. Residues: CAWVDRGSAYEQYF.

The chain links TRBV6-2 or TRBV6-3 to TRBJ2-1; 9 bases agree with TRBD2. V lost 2 bases to trimming and J lost 2 bases; unmatched junction nucleotides: 10. Germline assignment: CDR1 MNHEY and CDR2 SVGEGT. This CDR3 has 18 amino acids. The CDR3 loop reads CASSYVAGGPYPYNEQFF. Here the CDR3 DNA reads TGTGCCAGCAGTTACGTTGCGGGAGGGCCTTATCCCTACAATGAGCAGTTCTTC.